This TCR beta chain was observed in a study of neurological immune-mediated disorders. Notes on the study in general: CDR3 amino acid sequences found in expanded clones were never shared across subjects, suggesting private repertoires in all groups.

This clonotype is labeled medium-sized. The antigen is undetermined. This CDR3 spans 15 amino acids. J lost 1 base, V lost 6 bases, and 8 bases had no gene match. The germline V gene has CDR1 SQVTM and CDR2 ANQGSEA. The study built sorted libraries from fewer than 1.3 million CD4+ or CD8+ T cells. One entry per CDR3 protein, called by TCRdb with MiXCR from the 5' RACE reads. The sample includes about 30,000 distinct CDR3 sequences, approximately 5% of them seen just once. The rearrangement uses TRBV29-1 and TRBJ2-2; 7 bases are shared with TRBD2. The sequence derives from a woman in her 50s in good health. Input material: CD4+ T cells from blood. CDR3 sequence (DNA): TGCAGCGTAAGAGGCGCTAGCGGGAACACCGGGGAGCTGTTTTTT. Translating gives CSVRGASGNTGELFF.